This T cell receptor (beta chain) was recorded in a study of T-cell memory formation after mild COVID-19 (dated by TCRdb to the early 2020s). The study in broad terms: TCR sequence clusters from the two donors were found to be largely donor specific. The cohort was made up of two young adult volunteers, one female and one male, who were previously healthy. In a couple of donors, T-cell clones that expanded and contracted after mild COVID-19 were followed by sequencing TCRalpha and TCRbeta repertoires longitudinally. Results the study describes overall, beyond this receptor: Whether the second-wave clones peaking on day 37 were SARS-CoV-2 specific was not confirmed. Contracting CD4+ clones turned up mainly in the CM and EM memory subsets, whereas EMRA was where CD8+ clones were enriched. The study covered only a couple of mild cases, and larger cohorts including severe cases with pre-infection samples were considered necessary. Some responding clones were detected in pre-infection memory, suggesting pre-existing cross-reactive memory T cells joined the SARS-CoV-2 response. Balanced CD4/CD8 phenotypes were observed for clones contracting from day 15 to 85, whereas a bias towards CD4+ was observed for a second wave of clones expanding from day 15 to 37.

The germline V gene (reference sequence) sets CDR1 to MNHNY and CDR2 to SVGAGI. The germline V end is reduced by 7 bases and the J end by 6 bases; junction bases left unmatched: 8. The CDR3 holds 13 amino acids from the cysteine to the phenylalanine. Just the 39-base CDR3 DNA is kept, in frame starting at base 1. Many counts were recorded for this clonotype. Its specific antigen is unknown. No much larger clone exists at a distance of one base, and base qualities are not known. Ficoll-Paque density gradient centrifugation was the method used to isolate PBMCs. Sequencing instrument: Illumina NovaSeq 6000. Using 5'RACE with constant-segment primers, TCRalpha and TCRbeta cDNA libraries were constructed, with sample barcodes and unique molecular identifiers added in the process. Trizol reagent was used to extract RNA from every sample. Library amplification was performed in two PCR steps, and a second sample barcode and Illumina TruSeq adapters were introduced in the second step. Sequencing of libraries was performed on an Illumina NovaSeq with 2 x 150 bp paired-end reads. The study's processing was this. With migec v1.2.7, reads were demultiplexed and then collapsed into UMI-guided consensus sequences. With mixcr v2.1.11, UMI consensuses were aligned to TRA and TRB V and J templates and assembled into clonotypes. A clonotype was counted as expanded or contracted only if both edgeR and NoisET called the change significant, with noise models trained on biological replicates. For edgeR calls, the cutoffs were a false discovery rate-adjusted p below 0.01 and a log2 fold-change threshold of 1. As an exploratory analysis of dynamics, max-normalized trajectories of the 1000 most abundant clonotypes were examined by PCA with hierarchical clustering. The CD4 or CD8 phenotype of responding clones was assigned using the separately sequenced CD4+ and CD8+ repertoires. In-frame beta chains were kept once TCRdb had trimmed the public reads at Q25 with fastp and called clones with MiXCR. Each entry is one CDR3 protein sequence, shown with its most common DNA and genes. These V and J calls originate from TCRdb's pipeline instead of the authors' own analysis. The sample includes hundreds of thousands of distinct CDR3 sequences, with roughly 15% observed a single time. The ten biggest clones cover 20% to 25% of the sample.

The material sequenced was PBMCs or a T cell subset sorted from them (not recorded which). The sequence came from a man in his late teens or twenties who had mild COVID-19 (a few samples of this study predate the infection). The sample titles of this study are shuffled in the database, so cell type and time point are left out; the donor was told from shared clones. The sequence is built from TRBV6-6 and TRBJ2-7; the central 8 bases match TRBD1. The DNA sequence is TGTGCCAGCAAGGGACAGGCCCTCCTCGAGCAGTACTTC. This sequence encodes CASKGQALLEQYF.